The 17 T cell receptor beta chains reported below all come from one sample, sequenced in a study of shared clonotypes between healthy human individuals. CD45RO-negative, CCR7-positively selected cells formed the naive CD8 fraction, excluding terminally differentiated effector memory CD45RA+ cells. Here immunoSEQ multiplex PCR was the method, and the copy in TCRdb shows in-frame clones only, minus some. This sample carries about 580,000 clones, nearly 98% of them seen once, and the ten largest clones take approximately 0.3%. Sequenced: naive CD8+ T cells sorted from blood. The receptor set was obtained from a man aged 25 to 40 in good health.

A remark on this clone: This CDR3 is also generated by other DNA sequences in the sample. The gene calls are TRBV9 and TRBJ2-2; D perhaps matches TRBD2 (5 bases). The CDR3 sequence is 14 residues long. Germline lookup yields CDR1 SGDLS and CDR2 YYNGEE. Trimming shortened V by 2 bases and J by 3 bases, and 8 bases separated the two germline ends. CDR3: CASSVSGDTGELFF. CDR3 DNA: TGTGCCAGCAGCGTCTCCGGGGACACCGGGGAGCTGTTTTTT.

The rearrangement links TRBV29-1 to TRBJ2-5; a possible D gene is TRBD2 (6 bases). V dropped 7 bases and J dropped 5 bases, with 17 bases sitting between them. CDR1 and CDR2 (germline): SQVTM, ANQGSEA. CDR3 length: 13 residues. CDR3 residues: CSARTAGRETQYF. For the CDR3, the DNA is TGCAGCGCCCGAACAGCGGGTCGGGAGACCCAGTACTTC.

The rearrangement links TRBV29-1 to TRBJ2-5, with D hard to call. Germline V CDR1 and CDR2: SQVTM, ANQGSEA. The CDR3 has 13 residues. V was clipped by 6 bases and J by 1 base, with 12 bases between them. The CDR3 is CSVLWVIQETQYF. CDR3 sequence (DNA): TGCAGCGTCCTTTGGGTGATCCAAGAGACCCAGTACTTC.

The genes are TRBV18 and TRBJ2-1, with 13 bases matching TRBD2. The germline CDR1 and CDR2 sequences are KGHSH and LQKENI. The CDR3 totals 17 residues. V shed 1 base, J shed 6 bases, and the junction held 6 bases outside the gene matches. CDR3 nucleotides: TGTGCCAGCTCACCACGGACTAGCGGGAGAGCGTTCAATGAGCAGTTCTTC. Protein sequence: CASSPRTSGRAFNEQFF.

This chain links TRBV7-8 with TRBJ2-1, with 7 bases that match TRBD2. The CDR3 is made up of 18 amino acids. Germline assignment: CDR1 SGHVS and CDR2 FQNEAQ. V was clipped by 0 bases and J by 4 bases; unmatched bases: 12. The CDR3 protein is CASSLALHIAGQYNEQFF. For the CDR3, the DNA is TGTGCCAGCAGCTTAGCCCTACACATAGCGGGCCAATACAATGAGCAGTTCTTC.

The chain's CDR3 is CATSTRGQNSNQPQHF. The CDR3 bases are TGTGCCACCAGCACTCGGGGACAGAATAGCAATCAGCCCCAGCATTTT. The chain combines TRBV15 with TRBJ1-5; 7 bases match TRBD1. Trimming at V came to 4 bases and at J to 0 bases, leaving 6 bases not matched to a gene. The V gene's germline CDR1 is LNHNV and CDR2 YYDKDF (reference sequence). The CDR3 is made up of 16 amino acids.

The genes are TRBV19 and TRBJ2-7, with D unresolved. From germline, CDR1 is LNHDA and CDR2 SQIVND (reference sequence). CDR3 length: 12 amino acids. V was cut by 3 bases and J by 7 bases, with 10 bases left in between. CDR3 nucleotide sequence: TGTGCCAGTAGTATCCGAGACGGGGAGCAGTACTTC. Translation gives CASSIRDGEQYF.

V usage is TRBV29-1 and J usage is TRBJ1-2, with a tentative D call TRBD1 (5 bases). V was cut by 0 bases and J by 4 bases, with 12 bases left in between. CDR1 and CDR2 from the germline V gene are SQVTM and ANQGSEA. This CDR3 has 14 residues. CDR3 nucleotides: TGCAGCGTTGAAGATCCGGGACGGCTCTATGGCTACACCTTC. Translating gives CSVEDPGRLYGYTF.

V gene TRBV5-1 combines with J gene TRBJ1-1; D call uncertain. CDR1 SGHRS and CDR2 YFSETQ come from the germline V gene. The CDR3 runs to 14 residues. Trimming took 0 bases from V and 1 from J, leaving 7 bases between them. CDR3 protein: CASSLGAQNTEAFF. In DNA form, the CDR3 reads TGCGCCAGCAGCTTGGGGGCACAGAACACTGAAGCTTTCTTT.

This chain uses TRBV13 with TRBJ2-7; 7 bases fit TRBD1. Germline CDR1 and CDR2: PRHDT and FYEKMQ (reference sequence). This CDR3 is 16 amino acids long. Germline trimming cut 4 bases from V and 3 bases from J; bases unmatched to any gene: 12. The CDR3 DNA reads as TGTGCCAGCAGCTCCACAGAGACAGGGACGGGCTACGAGCAGTACTTC. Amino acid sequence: CASSSTETGTGYEQYF.

CDR3 in DNA: TGTGCCAGCAGTTTACTAATGGATGGGAACACTGAAGCTTTCTTT. It yields the protein CASSLLMDGNTEAFF. The chain joins TRBV28 to TRBJ1-1; no clear D. V was clipped by 2 bases and J by 1 base, with 11 bases between them. Germline V gene data show CDR1 as MDHEN and CDR2 as SYDVKM. The CDR3 runs to 15 residues.

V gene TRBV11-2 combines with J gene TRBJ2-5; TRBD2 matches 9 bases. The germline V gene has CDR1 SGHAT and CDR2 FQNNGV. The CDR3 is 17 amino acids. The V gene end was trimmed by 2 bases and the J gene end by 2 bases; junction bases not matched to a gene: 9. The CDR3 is CASSLPPSGERQETQYF. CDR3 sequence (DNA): TGTGCCAGCAGCTTACCTCCTAGCGGGGAAAGACAAGAGACCCAGTACTTC.

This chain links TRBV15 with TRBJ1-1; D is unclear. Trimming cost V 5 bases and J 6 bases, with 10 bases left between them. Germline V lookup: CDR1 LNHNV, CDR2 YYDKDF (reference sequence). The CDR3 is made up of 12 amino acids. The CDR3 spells CATSSTRPEAFF. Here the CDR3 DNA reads TGTGCCACCAGCTCCACCCGGCCTGAAGCTTTCTTT.

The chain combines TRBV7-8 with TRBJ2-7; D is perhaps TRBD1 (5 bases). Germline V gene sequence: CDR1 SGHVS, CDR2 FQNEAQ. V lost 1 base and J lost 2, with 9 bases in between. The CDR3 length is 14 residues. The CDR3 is CASSLEGSPYEQYF. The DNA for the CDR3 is TGTGCCAGCAGCTTAGAGGGGTCCCCCTACGAGCAGTACTTC.

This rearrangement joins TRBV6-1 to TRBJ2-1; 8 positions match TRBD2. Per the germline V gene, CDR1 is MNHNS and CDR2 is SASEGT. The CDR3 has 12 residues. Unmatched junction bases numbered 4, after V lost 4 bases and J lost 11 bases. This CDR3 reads CASSGAGVKQFF. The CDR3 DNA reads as TGTGCCAGCAGTGGAGCGGGAGTTAAGCAGTTCTTC.

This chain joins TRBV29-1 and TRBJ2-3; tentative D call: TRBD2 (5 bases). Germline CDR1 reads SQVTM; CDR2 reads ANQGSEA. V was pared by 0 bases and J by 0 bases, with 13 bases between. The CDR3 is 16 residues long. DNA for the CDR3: TGCAGCGTTGAAGACCTAGTTAGCGCTAGCACAGATACGCAGTATTTT. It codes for CSVEDLVSASTDTQYF.

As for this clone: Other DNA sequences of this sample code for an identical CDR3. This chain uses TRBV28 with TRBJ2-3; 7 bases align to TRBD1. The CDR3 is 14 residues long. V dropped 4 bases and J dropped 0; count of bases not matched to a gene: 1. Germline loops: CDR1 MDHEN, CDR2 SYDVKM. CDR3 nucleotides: TGTGCCAGCAGTTCGGACAGGAGCACAGATACGCAGTATTTT. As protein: CASSSDRSTDTQYF.